Below, one T cell receptor (beta chain) is given with its context. The sample is drawn from a study of blood T cell repertoires in COVID-19. Turning to the study itself: PBMCs, B-cell-depleted T cells, or T cells were the source of the cDNA or gDNA that made up the material.

The CDR3 loop spans 15 amino acids. Germline V gene data show CDR1 as WNHNN and CDR2 as SYGVQD (reference sequence). The V end was cut by 3 bases, the J end by 4 bases, with 15 bases between. Data came from immunoSEQ multiplex PCR; TCRdb stores just in-frame clones and leaves some out. The profile shows roughly 190,000 clones, approximately 85% of them singletons. The sample was peripheral blood. The chain employs TRBV10-1 and TRBJ2-5; D possibly corresponds to TRBD1 (5 bases). The TCR sequence derives from a woman aged 60-75 years with acute or convalescent COVID-19. Here the CDR3 DNA reads TGCGCCAGCAGTGAAGTCAAGGGGTGGCGAGAGACCCAGTACTTC. Encoded protein: CASSEVKGWRETQYF.